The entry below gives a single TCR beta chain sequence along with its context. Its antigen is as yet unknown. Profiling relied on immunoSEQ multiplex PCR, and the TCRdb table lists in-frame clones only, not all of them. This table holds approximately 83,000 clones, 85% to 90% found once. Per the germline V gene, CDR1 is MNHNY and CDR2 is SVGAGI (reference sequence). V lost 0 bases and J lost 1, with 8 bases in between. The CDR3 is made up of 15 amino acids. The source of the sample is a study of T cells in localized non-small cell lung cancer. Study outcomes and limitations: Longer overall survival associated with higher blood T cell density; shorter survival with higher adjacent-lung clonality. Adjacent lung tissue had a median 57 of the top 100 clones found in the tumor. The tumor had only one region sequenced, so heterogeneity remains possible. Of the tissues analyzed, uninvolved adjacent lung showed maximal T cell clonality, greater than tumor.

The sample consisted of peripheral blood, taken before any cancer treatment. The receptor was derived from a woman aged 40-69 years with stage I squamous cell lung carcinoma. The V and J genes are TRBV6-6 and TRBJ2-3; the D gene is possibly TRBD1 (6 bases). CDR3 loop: CASSYSGGGTDTQYF. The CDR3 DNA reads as TGTGCCAGCAGTTACTCAGGGGGAGGCACAGATACGCAGTATTTT.